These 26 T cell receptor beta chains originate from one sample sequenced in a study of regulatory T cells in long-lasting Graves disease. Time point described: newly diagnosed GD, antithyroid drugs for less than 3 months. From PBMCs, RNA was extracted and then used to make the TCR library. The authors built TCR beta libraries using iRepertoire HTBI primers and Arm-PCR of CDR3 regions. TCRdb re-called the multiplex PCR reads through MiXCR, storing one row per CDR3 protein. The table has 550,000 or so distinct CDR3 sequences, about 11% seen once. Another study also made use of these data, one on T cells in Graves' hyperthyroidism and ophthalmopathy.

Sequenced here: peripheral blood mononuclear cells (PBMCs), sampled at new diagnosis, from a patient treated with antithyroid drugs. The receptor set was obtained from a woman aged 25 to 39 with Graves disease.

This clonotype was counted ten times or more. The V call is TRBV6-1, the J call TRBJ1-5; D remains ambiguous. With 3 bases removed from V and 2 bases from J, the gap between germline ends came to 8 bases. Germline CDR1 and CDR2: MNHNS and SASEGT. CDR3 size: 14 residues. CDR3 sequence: CASSEYVGNQPQHF. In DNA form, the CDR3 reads TGTGCCAGCAGTGAGTATGTGGGCAATCAGCCCCAGCATTTT.

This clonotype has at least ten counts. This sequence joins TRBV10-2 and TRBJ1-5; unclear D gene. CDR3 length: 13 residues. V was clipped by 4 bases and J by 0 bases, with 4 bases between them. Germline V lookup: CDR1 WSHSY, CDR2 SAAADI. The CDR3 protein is CASSASSNQPQHF. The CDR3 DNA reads TGCGCCAGCAGTGCTTCTAGCAATCAGCCCCAGCATTTT.

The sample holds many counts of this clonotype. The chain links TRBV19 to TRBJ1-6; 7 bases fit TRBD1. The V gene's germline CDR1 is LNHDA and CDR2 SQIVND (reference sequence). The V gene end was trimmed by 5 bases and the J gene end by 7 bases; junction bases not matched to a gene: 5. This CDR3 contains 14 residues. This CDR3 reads CASSPRTGNSPLHF. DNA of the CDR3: TGTGCCAGTAGTCCGCGGACAGGAAATTCACCCCTCCACTTT.

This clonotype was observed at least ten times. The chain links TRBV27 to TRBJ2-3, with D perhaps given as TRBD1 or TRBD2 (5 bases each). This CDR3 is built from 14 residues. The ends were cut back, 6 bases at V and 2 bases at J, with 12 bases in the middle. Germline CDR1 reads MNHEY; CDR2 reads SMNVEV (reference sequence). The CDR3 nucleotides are TGTGCCAGCAGCAAGGGACGGAACACAGATACGCAGTATTTT. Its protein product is CASSKGRNTDTQYF.

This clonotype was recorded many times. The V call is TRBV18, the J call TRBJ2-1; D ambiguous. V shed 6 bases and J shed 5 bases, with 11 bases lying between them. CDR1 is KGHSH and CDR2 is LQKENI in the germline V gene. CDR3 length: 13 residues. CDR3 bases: TGTGCCAGCTCTAATAACCAAAACAATGAGCAGTTCTTC. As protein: CASSNNQNNEQFF. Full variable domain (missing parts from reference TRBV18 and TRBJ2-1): NAGVMQNPRHLVRRRGQEARLRCSPMKGHSHVYWYRQLPEEGLKFMVYLQKENIIDESGMPKERFSAEFPKEGPSILRIQQVVRGDSAAYFCASSNNQNNEQFFGPGTRLTVL.

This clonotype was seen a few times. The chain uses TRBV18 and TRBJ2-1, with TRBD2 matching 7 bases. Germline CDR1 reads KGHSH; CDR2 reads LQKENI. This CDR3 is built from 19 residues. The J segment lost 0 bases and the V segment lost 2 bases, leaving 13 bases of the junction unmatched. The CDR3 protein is CASSPGLAVSPSSYNEQFF. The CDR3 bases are TGTGCCAGCTCACCAGGCCTAGCGGTTTCGCCGAGCTCCTACAATGAGCAGTTCTTC.

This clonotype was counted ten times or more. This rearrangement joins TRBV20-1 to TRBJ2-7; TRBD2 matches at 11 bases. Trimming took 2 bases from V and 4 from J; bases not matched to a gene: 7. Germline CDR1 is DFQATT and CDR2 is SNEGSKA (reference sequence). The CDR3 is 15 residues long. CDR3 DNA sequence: TGCAGTGCTAGAACCTTAGCGGGAGGGCCTTACGAGCAGTACTTC. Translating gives CSARTLAGGPYEQYF.

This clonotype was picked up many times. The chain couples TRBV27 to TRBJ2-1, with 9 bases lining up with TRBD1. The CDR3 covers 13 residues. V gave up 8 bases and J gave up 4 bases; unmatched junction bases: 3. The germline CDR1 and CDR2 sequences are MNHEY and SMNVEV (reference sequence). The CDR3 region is CASGDRGYNEQFF. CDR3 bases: TGTGCCAGCGGCGACAGGGGGTACAATGAGCAGTTCTTC.

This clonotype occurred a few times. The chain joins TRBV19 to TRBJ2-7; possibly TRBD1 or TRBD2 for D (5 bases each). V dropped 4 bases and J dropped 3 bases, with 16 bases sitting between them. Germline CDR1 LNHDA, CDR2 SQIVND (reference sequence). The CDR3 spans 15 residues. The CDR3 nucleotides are TGTGCCAGTAGTACGTATGGGGGAGATCTCTACGAGCAGTACTTC. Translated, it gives CASSTYGGDLYEQYF.

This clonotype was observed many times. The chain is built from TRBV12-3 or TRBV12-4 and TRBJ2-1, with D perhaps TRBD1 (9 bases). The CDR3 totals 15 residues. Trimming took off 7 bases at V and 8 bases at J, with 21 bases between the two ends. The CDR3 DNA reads TGTGCCAGCACTTCCCGTAGCGGGACAGGGTATGAGCAGTTCTTC. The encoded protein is CASTSRSGTGYEQFF.

CDR3 DNA: TGTGCCAGCAGCCCTGGGGGATCTGTAGACACCATATATTTT. It is translated as CASSPGGSVDTIYF. The chain has TRBV12-3 or TRBV12-4 and TRBJ1-3; D might be TRBD1 (5 bases). The CDR3 runs to 14 residues. Trimming took 6 bases from V and 8 from J, leaving 17 bases between them.

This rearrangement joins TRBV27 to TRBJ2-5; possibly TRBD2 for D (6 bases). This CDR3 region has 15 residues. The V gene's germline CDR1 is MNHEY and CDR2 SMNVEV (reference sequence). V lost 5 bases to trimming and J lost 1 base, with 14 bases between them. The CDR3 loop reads CASSKGGPPQETQYF. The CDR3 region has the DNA TGTGCCAGCAGTAAGGGAGGACCACCCCAAGAGACCCAGTACTTC.

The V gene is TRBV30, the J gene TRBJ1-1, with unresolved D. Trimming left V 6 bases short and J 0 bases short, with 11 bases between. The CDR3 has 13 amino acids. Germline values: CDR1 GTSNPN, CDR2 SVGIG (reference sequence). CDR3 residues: CACTKGLNTEAFF. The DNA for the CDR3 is TGTGCCTGCACCAAGGGATTGAACACTGAAGCTTTCTTT. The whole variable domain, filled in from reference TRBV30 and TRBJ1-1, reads SQTIHQWPATLVQPVGSPLSLECTVEGTSNPNLYWYRQAAGRGLQLLFYSVGIGQISSEVPQNLSASRPQDRQFILSSKKLLLSDSGFYLCACTKGLNTEAFFGQGTRLTVV.

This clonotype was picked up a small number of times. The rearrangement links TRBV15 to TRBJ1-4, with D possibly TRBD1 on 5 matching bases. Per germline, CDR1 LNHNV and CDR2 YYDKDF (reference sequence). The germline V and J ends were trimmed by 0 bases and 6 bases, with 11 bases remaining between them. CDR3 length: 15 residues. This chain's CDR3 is CATSRDGTYYEKLFF. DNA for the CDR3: TGTGCCACCAGCAGAGATGGGACGTACTATGAAAAACTGTTTTTT.

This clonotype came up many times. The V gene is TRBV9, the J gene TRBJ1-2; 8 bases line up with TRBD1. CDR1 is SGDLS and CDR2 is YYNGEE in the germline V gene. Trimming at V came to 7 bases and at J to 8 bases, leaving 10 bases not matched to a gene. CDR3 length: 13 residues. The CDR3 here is CASGEGQAMGYTF. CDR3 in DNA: TGTGCCAGCGGCGAGGGACAGGCTATGGGCTACACCTTC.

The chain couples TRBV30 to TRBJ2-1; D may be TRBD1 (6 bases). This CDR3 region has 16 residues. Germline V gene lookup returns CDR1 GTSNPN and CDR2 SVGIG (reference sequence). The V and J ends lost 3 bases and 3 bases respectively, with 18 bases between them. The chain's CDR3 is CAWSKSRTDDYNEQFF. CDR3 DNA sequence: TGTGCCTGGAGCAAATCGAGGACAGACGACTACAATGAGCAGTTCTTC.

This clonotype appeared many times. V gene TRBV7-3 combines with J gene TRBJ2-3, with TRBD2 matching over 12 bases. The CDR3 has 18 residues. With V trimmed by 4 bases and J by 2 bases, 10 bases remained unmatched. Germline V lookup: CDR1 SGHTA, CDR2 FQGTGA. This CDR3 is CASSSTNRLAGDTDTQYF. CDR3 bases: TGTGCCAGCAGCTCCACTAACAGACTAGCGGGAGACACAGATACGCAGTATTTT.

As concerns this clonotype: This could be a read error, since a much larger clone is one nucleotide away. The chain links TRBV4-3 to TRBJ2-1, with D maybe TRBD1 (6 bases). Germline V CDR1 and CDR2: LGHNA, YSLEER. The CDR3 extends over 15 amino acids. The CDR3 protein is CASSPQGSFYNKQFF. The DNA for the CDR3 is TGCGCCAGCAGCCCTCAGGGGTCGTTCTACAATAAGCAGTTCTTC.

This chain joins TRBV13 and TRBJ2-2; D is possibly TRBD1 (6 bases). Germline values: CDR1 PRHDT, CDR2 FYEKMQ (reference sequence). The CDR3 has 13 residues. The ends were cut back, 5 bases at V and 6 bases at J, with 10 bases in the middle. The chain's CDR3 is CASSPPGAGELFF. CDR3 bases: TGTGCCAGCAGCCCCCCAGGGGCCGGGGAGCTGTTTTTT. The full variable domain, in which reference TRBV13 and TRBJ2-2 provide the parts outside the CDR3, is AAGVIQSPRHLIKEKRETATLKCYPIPRHDTVYWYQQGPGQDPQFLISFYEKMQSDKGSIPDRFSAQQFSDYHSELNMSSLELGDSALYFCASSPPGAGELFFGEGSRLTVL.

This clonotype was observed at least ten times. DNA of the CDR3: TGTGCCAGCAGGCTGGGGAATACCTACGAGCAGTACTTC. Translation: CASRLGNTYEQYF. The chain is built from TRBV6-1 and TRBJ2-7; D ambiguous. This CDR3 spans 13 amino acids. CDR1 and CDR2 from the germline V gene are MNHNS and SASEGT. V gave up 6 bases and J gave up 2 bases, with 11 bases separating them.

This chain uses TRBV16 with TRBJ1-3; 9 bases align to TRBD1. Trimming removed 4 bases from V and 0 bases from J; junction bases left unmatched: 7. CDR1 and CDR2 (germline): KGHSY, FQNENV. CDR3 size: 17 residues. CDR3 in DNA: TGTGCCAGCAGCCCCGCGGGACAGGGCTTCTCTGGAAACACCATATATTTT. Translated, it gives CASSPAGQGFSGNTIYF.

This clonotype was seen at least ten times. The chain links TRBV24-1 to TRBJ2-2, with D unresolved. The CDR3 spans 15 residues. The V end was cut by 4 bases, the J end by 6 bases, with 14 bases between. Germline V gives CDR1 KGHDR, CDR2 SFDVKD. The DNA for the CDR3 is TGTGCCACCAGTGACAAACGACTTATTCCCGGGGAGCTGTTTTTT. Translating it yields CATSDKRLIPGELFF.

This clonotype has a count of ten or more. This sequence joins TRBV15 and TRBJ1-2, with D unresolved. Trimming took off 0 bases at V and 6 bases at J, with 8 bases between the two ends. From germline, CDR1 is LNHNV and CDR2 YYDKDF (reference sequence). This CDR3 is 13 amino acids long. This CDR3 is CATSRDHANGYTF. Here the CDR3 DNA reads TGTGCCACCAGCAGAGACCATGCCAATGGCTACACCTTC.

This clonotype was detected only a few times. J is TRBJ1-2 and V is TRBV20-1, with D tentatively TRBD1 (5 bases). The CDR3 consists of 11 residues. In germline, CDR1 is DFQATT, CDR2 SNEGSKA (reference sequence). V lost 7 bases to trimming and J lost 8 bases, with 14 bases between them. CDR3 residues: CSGRGVRGYTF. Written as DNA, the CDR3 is TGCAGTGGCCGGGGGGTGCGGGGCTACACCTTC.

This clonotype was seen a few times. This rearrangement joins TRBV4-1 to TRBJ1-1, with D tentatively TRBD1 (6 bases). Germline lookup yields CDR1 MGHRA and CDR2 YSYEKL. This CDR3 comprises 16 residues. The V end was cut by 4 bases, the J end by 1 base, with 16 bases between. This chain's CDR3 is CASSRKGGDKNTEAFF. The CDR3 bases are TGCGCCAGCAGCCGCAAAGGGGGGGACAAGAACACTGAAGCTTTCTTT.

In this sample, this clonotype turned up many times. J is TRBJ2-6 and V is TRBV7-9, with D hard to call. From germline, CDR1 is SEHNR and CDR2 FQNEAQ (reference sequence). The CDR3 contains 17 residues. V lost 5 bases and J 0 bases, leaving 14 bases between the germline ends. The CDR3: CASSVQSHDSGANVLTF. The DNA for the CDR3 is TGTGCCAGCAGCGTACAATCACACGACTCTGGGGCCAACGTCCTGACTTTC.